Only a few counts were recorded for the clone carrying this TCR beta chain. The data belong to a study of early T cells in non-severe SARS-CoV-2 infection. About the research overall: Sequencing used unsorted whole-blood bulk RNA, so chains lack pairing.

One entry per CDR3 protein results from TCRdb running MiXCR on the 5' RACE reads. Here the sample spans roughly 43,000 distinct CDR3 sequences, about a quarter being singletons. The CDR3 covers 13 residues. The ends lost 10 bases at V and 3 bases at J; junction bases unmatched: 8. This TCR was recovered from an adult who was a healthcare worker with PCR-confirmed SARS-CoV-2 infection or an uninfected control (not recorded which). This chain uses TRBV12-3 or TRBV12-4 with TRBJ2-5; 7 nucleotides match TRBD2. Sequenced material: whole blood, taken at baseline. The CDR3 reads CAIRRDYEETQYF. CDR3 DNA sequence: TGTGCCATTCGCCGGGACTACGAAGAGACCCAGTACTTC.